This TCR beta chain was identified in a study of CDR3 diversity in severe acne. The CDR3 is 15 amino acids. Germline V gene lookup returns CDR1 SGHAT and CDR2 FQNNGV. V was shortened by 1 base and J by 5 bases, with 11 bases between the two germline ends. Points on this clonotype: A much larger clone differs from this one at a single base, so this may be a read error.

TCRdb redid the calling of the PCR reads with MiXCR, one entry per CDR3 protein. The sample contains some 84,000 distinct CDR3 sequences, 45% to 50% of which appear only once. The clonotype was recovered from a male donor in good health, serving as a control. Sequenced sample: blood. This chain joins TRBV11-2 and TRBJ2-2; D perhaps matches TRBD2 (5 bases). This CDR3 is CASSLGSGKTGELFF. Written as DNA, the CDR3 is TGTGCCAGCAGCTTAGGGTCGGGAAAGACCGGGGAGCTGTTTTTT.